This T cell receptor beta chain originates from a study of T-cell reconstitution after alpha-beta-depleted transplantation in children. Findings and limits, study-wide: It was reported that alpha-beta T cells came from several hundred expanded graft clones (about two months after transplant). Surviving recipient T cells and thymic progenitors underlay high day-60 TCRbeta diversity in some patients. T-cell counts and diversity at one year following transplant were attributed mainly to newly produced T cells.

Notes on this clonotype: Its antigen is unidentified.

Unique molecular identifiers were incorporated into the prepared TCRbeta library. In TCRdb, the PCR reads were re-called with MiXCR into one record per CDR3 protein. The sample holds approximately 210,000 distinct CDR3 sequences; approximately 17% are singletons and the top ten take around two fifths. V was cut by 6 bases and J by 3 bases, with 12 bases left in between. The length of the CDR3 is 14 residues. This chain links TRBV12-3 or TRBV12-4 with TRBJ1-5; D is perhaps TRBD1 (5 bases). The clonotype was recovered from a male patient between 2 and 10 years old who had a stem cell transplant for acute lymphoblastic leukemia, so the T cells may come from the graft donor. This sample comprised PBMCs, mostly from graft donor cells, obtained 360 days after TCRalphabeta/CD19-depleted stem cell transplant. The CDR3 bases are TGTGCCAGCAGCCTACAGGCTGCCAATCAGCCCCAGCATTTT. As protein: CASSLQAANQPQHF.